Given below is one T cell receptor (beta chain) in context. What it recognizes is unknown. This sample's time point: week 5, during vaccination. A single vaccine dose contained 300 ug of mutant IDH1 20-mer peptide, and topical imiquimod was used with it. The CDR3 is 11 amino acids. Germline CDR1 reads SGHRS; CDR2 reads YFSETQ. This sample is part of a study of a mutant IDH1 vaccine in newly diagnosed glioma. Study-wide context: Investigators started vaccination 4-6 weeks after radiotherapy alone, or with temozolomide cycles.

The method was immunoSEQ multiplex PCR; TCRdb's version includes in-frame clones alone and lacks a portion of them. The profile shows about 83,000 clones, 90% to 95% of them singletons. This sequence joins TRBV5-1 and TRBJ1-1; D perhaps matches TRBD1 (6 bases). This clonotype was sampled from a woman in her forties or fifties with glioma. The material sequenced was PBMCs, taken from a glioma patient whose treatment included an IDH1 peptide vaccine. The CDR3 reads CVTDVGGEAFF. The DNA for the CDR3 is TGCGTCACGGATGTCGGGGGCGAAGCTTTCTTT.